This T cell receptor beta chain was recorded in a study of blood T cell repertoires in COVID-19. Study overall: Acute and convalescent COVID-19 samples came from the United States, Italy and Spain. T cells, B-cell-depleted T cells, or PBMCs supplied cDNA or gDNA.

In the authors' methods: Quantification of nucleated cells was approximated via reference gene primer amplification. The protocol was immunoSEQ multiplex PCR, while the TCRdb copy is restricted to in-frame clones and leaves out a portion. V and J calls and clone size are those listed in that table; D and trimming were worked out from the DNA. This table has about 170,000 clones, roughly nine tenths appearing once. V was pared by 1 base and J by 2 bases, with 2 bases of the junction left unmatched. Germline CDR1 MGHRA, CDR2 YSYEKL. CDR3 length equals 15 residues. This chain uses TRBV4-1 with TRBJ2-1; 7 positions agree with TRBD2. Sequences were obtained from peripheral blood. This sequence was found in a man aged 55 to 69 with acute or convalescent COVID-19. The CDR3 loop reads CASSQGGSTYNEQFF. CDR3 DNA: TGCGCCAGCAGCCAAGGCGGGAGTACCTACAATGAGCAGTTCTTC.